A selection of T cell receptor beta chains follows, all from one sample in a study of Ad26.COV2.S vaccination and SARS-CoV-2 variants. Sequenced by immunoSEQ multiplex PCR; TCRdb stores in-frame clones only, minus some. The sample holds around 450,000 clones, 75% to 95% seen once. Sequenced here: peripheral blood, sampled in a trial of Ad26.COV2.S vaccine versus placebo. All receptors come from a person between 18 and 59 years old who received the Ad26.COV2.S COVID-19 vaccine or a placebo. CDR3s include the opening cysteine and the closing phenylalanine or tryptophan. The D gene is left open where the match is weak. Clone size is given for some rows only: seen once, a few or many times, or a class if the clone is expanded.

D gene	V gene	J gene	clone size	CDR3 protein	CDR3 DNA
-	TRBV30	TRBJ1-2	-	CAWSVPLGYTF	TGTGCCTGGAGTGTACCTCTGGGCTACACCTTC
-	TRBV7-9	TRBJ1-2	-	CASSLDLLYGYTF	TGTGCCAGCAGCTTAGATCTTCTCTATGGCTACACCTTC
-	TRBV6-6	TRBJ1-5	-	CASKGVSNQPQHF	TGTGCCAGCAAAGGGGTAAGCAATCAGCCCCAGCATTTT
TRBD1	TRBV4-1	TRBJ1-5	-	CASSQAGQGFNQPQHF	TGCGCCAGCAGCCAGGCGGGACAGGGCTTCAATCAGCCCCAGCATTTT
-	TRBV25-1	TRBJ1-2	-	CASSLWGRRGYTF	TGTGCCAGCAGTTTATGGGGCCGGCGGGGCTACACCTTC
-	TRBV30	TRBJ2-2	-	CAWTGVDPITGELFF	TGTGCCTGGACCGGGGTGGATCCAATCACCGGGGAGCTGTTTTTT
-	TRBV30	TRBJ2-7	-	CAWVDSTSLYEQYF	TGTGCCTGGGTTGACTCCACCTCCCTTTACGAGCAGTACTTC
-	TRBV6-5	TRBJ1-2	-	CASSYSGSGDGYTF	TGTGCCAGCAGTTACTCGGGATCAGGGGATGGCTACACCTTC
TRBD1	TRBV28	TRBJ1-5	-	CASRKGTAYSNQPQHF	TGTGCCAGCAGAAAAGGGACAGCTTATAGCAATCAGCCCCAGCATTTT
-	TRBV5-1	TRBJ2-1	-	CASSGLASSYEQFF	TGCGCCAGCAGTGGGTTAGCCTCCAGTTATGAGCAGTTCTTC
-	TRBV12-5	TRBJ2-7	-	CASGFGVLTYEQYF	TGTGCTAGTGGTTTTGGAGTCCTAACCTACGAGCAGTACTTC
-	TRBV5-1	TRBJ2-7	-	CASSLGPSDNSYEQYF	TGCGCCAGCAGCTTGGGTCCTAGCGACAACTCCTACGAGCAGTACTTC
-	TRBV9	TRBJ2-3	-	CASSAPQAGNTDTQYF	TGTGCCAGCAGCGCCCCCCAGGCGGGTAACACAGATACGCAGTATTTT
TRBD2	TRBV5-4	TRBJ2-1	-	CASSLGPGGPGNEQFF	TGTGCCAGCAGCTTGGGTCCGGGAGGGCCAGGAAATGAGCAGTTCTTC
-	TRBV27	TRBJ1-1	-	CASSFNGWGTEAFF	TGTGCCAGCAGTTTCAATGGGTGGGGCACTGAAGCTTTCTTT
TRBD1	TRBV24-1	TRBJ2-2	-	CATTSGGAGTGELFF	TGTGCCACCACATCAGGGGGCGCGGGCACCGGGGAGCTGTTTTTT
TRBD2	TRBV6-4	TRBJ2-1	-	CASSDWGGNEQFF	TGTGCCAGCAGTGACTGGGGGGGGAATGAGCAGTTCTTC
-	TRBV6-6	TRBJ2-6	-	CASSQTYRATGANVLTF	TGTGCCAGCAGTCAAACTTACAGGGCTACCGGGGCCAACGTCCTGACTTTC
-	TRBV6-5	TRBJ2-7	-	CASRSSSYEQYF	TGTGCCAGCAGGAGCAGCTCCTACGAGCAGTACTTC
-	TRBV21-1	TRBJ2-3	-	CASSNHPQGLAGADTQYF	TGTGCCAGCAGCAACCACCCGCAGGGACTAGCGGGAGCAGATACGCAGTATTTT
-	TRBV4-2	TRBJ2-2	-	CASSQDYRETNTGELFF	TGTGCCAGCAGCCAAGATTACAGAGAGACGAACACCGGGGAGCTGTTTTTT
-	TRBV7-2	TRBJ1-2	-	CASSSAGTVPKGYTF	TGTGCCAGCAGCTCGGCGGGGACGGTCCCGAAAGGCTACACCTTC
TRBD1	TRBV27	TRBJ2-3	-	CASSPLLTGATDTQYF	TGTGCCAGCAGCCCCCTATTAACAGGGGCCACAGATACGCAGTATTTT
-	TRBV6-6	TRBJ2-5	-	CASSEGETQYF	TGTGCCAGCAGCGAGGGGGAGACCCAGTACTTC
-	TRBV10-3	TRBJ1-5	-	CAISEGADNQPQHF	TGTGCCATCAGTGAGGGGGCTGACAATCAGCCCCAGCATTTT
-	TRBV5-1	TRBJ2-5	-	CASSPNSGAQETQYF	TGCGCCAGCAGTCCGAACTCCGGGGCCCAAGAGACCCAGTACTTC
-	TRBV6-5	TRBJ1-2	-	CASNARVTDGYTF	TGTGCCAGCAATGCGAGAGTGACAGATGGCTACACCTTC
-	TRBV11-3	TRBJ2-2	-	CASSASSDRNTGELFF	TGTGCCAGCAGCGCATCATCTGACAGGAACACCGGGGAGCTGTTTTTT
-	TRBV29-1	TRBJ1-4	-	CSVERGEKLFF	TGCAGCGTTGAAAGGGGAGAAAAACTGTTTTTT
-	TRBV4-3	TRBJ2-7	-	CASSQDREPFSYEQYF	TGCGCCAGCAGCCAAGACCGAGAGCCCTTTTCCTACGAGCAGTACTTC
-	TRBV6-6	TRBJ1-5	-	CASTDGAGQPQHF	TGTGCCAGCACGGACGGGGCCGGTCAGCCCCAGCATTTT
-	TRBV5-8	TRBJ2-2	-	CASSTGTSSMVGELFF	TGTGCCAGCAGTACCGGGACTTCTAGCATGGTCGGGGAGCTGTTTTTT
TRBD1	TRBV7-2	TRBJ2-7	-	CASSFTGTGVTYEQYF	TGTGCCAGCAGCTTTACCGGGACAGGGGTGACTTACGAGCAGTACTTC
TRBD1	TRBV7-9	TRBJ2-4	-	CASSAGQDALDIQYF	TGTGCCAGCAGCGCGGGACAGGATGCCCTGGACATTCAGTACTTC
-	TRBV7-9	TRBJ2-2	-	CASSLIAYTGELFF	TGTGCCAGCAGCTTAATAGCATACACCGGGGAGCTGTTTTTT
TRBD2	TRBV28	TRBJ2-7	-	CASSFGTSGPPYEQYF	TGTGCCAGCAGTTTTGGAACTAGCGGACCTCCCTACGAGCAGTACTTC
-	TRBV10-3	TRBJ1-3	-	CAIKIDSFGNTIYF	TGTGCCATCAAAATAGACAGTTTTGGAAACACCATATATTTT
TRBD2	TRBV11-2	TRBJ2-7	-	CASSLGRAGAPTEQYF	TGTGCCAGCAGCTTAGGCAGGGCGGGAGCCCCTACCGAGCAGTACTTC
-	TRBV5-1	TRBJ2-7	-	CASSLETTSSYEQYF	TGCGCCAGCAGCTTGGAAACGACCAGCTCCTACGAGCAGTACTTC
TRBD1	TRBV6-5	TRBJ2-7	-	CASSQSGTGVYEQYF	TGTGCCAGCAGTCAGTCCGGGACAGGGGTCTACGAGCAGTACTTC
-	TRBV7-9	TRBJ2-7	-	CASSRGLGDEQYF	TGTGCCAGCAGTCGAGGACTCGGCGACGAGCAGTACTTC
TRBD2	TRBV9	TRBJ2-2	few	CASSTRTSRGGTGELFF	TGTGCCAGCAGCACCCGGACTAGCAGAGGGGGCACCGGGGAGCTGTTTTTT
TRBD2	TRBV27	TRBJ2-7	-	CASSLSRLAGGPGYEQYF	TGTGCCAGCAGTTTATCGAGACTAGCGGGAGGGCCTGGGTACGAGCAGTACTTC
TRBD1	TRBV6-2/TRBV6-3	TRBJ1-1	-	CASSYDPGGADTEAFF	TGTGCCAGCAGTTATGATCCAGGGGGCGCGGACACTGAAGCTTTCTTT
TRBD2	TRBV2	TRBJ2-1	few	CASSPGLAFNEQFF	TGTGCCAGCTCCCCGGGACTAGCGTTCAATGAGCAGTTCTTC
TRBD2	TRBV7-6	TRBJ2-2	-	CASSPGGTGELFF	TGTGCCAGCAGCCCGGGGGGTACCGGGGAGCTGTTTTTT
-	TRBV27	TRBJ2-2	few	CASRISVGGSGGELFF	TGTGCCAGCAGGATAAGCGTTGGAGGAAGCGGCGGGGAGCTGTTTTTT
-	TRBV4-1	TRBJ2-1	-	CASSQERLTRNNEQFF	TGCGCCAGCAGCCAAGAGAGACTGACTAGAAACAATGAGCAGTTCTTC
-	TRBV30	TRBJ2-2	-	CAWSPISNTGELFF	TGTGCCTGGAGTCCTATATCCAACACCGGGGAGCTGTTTTTT
-	TRBV5-5	TRBJ2-2	once	CASSLGVTGELFF	TGTGCCAGCAGCTTAGGAGTCACCGGGGAGCTGTTTTTT
-	TRBV3-1/TRBV3-2	TRBJ2-7	-	CASSLRPAYEQYF	TGTGCCAGCAGCCTACGGCCGGCTTACGAGCAGTACTTC
-	TRBV7-2	TRBJ1-1	-	CASSLLLGAAFF	TGTGCCAGCAGCTTGTTATTGGGGGCGGCTTTCTTT
TRBD2	TRBV5-1	TRBJ2-5	-	CASSTEAGGPETQYF	TGCGCCAGCAGCACGGAAGCGGGAGGGCCGGAGACCCAGTACTTC
-	TRBV19	TRBJ2-5	-	CATAGAGRETQYF	TGTGCCACCGCCGGAGCCGGGCGGGAGACCCAGTACTTC
TRBD1	TRBV18	TRBJ1-1	-	CASSPGQRVNTEAFF	TGTGCCAGCTCACCGGGACAGCGAGTCAACACTGAAGCTTTCTTT
-	TRBV28	TRBJ1-2	-	CASSTGGTRGYTF	TGTGCCAGCAGTACCGGGGGTACTCGTGGCTACACCTTC
-	TRBV25-1	TRBJ1-5	-	CASSEWGEGQPQHF	TGTGCCAGCAGTGAATGGGGCGAGGGTCAGCCCCAGCATTTT